The next 5 T cell receptor beta chains were all read from a single sample in a study of blood T cell repertoires in COVID-19. Clones were read by immunoSEQ multiplex PCR, and TCRdb kept only the in-frame ones, dropping some. The table includes about 210,000 clones, 84% detected once. Sequencing was done on a sample of peripheral blood. The receptors were sampled from a woman aged 45 to 65 with active or convalescent COVID-19.

This chain uses TRBV10-1 with TRBJ1-1; D is undetermined. V gave up 0 bases and J gave up 4 bases, with 15 bases separating them. The CDR3 runs to 16 residues. Germline loops: CDR1 WNHNN, CDR2 SYGVQD (reference sequence). This CDR3 is CASSESHVSGSTEAFF. The DNA of the CDR3 is TGCGCCAGCAGTGAGTCACACGTATCAGGCAGCACTGAAGCTTTCTTT.

J is TRBJ2-7 and V is TRBV19, with 8 nucleotides matching TRBD1. The CDR3 spans 13 residues. The germline V gene has CDR1 LNHDA and CDR2 SQIVND (reference sequence). V lost 11 bases to trimming and J lost 5 bases; unmatched junction nucleotides: 11. The CDR3 DNA follows: TGTGCCTCATGGGAAGGACAGGGCCACGAGCAGTACTTC. Translation: CASWEGQGHEQYF. Using reference TRBV19 and TRBJ2-7 for the parts outside the CDR3, the full variable domain is DGGITQSPKYLFRKEGQNVTLSCEQNLNHDAMYWYRQDPGQGLRLIYYSQIVNDFQKGDIAEGYSVSREKKESFPLTVTSAQKNPTAFYLCASWEGQGHEQYFGPGTRLTVT.

CDR3: CASSNRLAADTQYF. The CDR3 DNA reads TGTGCCAGCAGTAACCGACTAGCGGCAGATACGCAGTATTTT. The chain combines TRBV2 with TRBJ2-3, with 9 nucleotides matching TRBD2. J was trimmed by 4 bases and V by 5 bases; bases with no gene match: 4. Per germline, CDR1 SNHLY and CDR2 FYNNEI. This CDR3 has 14 amino acids.

This clone was picked up one time. The chain couples TRBV12-3 or TRBV12-4 to TRBJ2-2; D is unresolved. V was trimmed by 5 bases and J by 5 bases, leaving 9 bases between them. This CDR3 has 13 residues. The CDR3 nucleotides read TGTGCCAGCAGTAAGTGGAGTACCGGGGAGCTGTTTTTT. Protein product: CASSKWSTGELFF.

This chain joins TRBV6-5 and TRBJ2-2, with D unresolved. The CDR3 has 14 amino acids. Trimming left V 4 bases short and J 1 base short, with 7 bases between. Germline CDR1 and CDR2: MNHEY and SVGAGI. The CDR3 sequence is CASSSLWNTGELFF. As DNA, the CDR3 is TGTGCCAGCAGTTCGCTATGGAACACCGGGGAGCTGTTTTTT.